The rows below give T cell receptor beta chains drawn from one sample of a study of shared clonotypes between healthy human individuals. Data came from immunoSEQ multiplex PCR; TCRdb stores just in-frame clones and leaves some out. In the table there are about 1,900,000 clones, about 95% of which are singletons. Sample: naive CD8+ T cells sorted from blood. The origin of the receptors is a man aged 18 to 30 in good health. The CDR3 runs from the conserved cysteine through the conserved F or W. A D gene is named only where the DNA matches it firmly. Only some rows state a clone size, as once, few, many or a class for expanded clones.

TRBV11-3,-,TRBJ2-1,TRBD2,CASSVEGGFNEQFF,TGTGCCAGCAGCGTAGAGGGAGGGTTCAATGAGCAGTTCTTC
TRBV11-2,-,TRBJ2-1,-,CASSLVVGGNEQFF,TGTGCCAGCAGCTTAGTGGTAGGAGGAAATGAGCAGTTCTTC
TRBV5-5,-,TRBJ2-3,TRBD1,CASSSYPGQGTDTQYF,TGTGCCAGCAGCTCTTACCCGGGACAGGGCACAGATACGCAGTATTTT
TRBV7-9,-,TRBJ1-6,-,CASSPYFNSPLHF,TGTGCCAGCAGCCCGTATTTTAATTCACCCCTCCACTTT
TRBV27,-,TRBJ2-3,-,CASTTYLGTTDTQYF,TGTGCCAGCACTACCTACCTCGGGACCACAGATACGCAGTATTTT
TRBV21-1,-,TRBJ1-5,-,CASISTGDSNQPQHF,TGTGCCAGCATCTCGACAGGGGATAGCAATCAGCCCCAGCATTTT
TRBV5-1,-,TRBJ2-1,-,CASSSRGGVEEQFF,TGCGCCAGCAGCTCTCGGGGCGGGGTTGAGGAGCAGTTCTTC
TRBV13,-,TRBJ2-1,-,CASSLGASFNEQFF,TGTGCCAGCAGCTTAGGCGCTAGCTTCAATGAGCAGTTCTTC
TRBV7-9,-,TRBJ2-7,-,CASSSIFYEQYF,TGTGCCAGCAGTTCAATCTTCTACGAGCAGTACTTC
TRBV9,-,TRBJ2-1,TRBD2,CASSVAYGSGSNEQFF,TGTGCCAGCAGCGTAGCTTATGGTAGCGGGAGTAATGAGCAGTTCTTC
TRBV6-5,-,TRBJ2-7,-,CASSYRRAYEQYF,TGTGCCAGCAGTTACAGGAGAGCCTACGAGCAGTACTTC
TRBV27,-,TRBJ2-7,-,CASSLGRSYEQYF,TGTGCCAGCAGTTTGGGCCGCTCCTACGAGCAGTACTTC
TRBV5-6,-,TRBJ2-5,-,CASSLAPAQETQYF,TGTGCCAGCAGCTTGGCCCCGGCACAAGAGACCCAGTACTTC
TRBV6-5,-,TRBJ2-2,-,CASSPLSTGELFF,TGTGCCAGCAGTCCCTTGTCCACCGGGGAGCTGTTTTTT
TRBV4-3,-,TRBJ2-1,TRBD2,CASSQDWRERYNEQFF,TGCGCCAGCAGCCAAGATTGGCGGGAGCGCTACAATGAGCAGTTCTTC
TRBV7-9,once,TRBJ1-2,-,CASTIYRAGYTF,TGTGCCAGCACCATATACAGGGCTGGCTACACCTTC
TRBV25-1,-,TRBJ1-1,-,CASSEGRITEAFF,TGTGCCAGCAGTGAGGGTCGAATCACTGAAGCTTTCTTT
TRBV18,-,TRBJ2-5,TRBD1,CASSPDRDPSETQYF,TGTGCCAGCTCACCCGACAGGGATCCCTCAGAGACCCAGTACTTC
TRBV4-1,-,TRBJ2-7,TRBD1,CASSPGQGETYEQYF,TGCGCCAGCAGCCCCGGACAGGGGGAGACCTACGAGCAGTACTTC
TRBV9,-,TRBJ2-7,-,CASSPRGGLYEQYF,TGTGCCAGCAGCCCCCGGGGTGGGTTATACGAGCAGTACTTC
TRBV9,-,TRBJ2-2,-,CASSVGQFSGELFF,TGTGCCAGCAGCGTAGGACAATTCTCGGGGGAGCTGTTTTTT
TRBV29-1,-,TRBJ1-4,TRBD1,CSVAVQGYEKLFF,TGCAGCGTTGCCGTACAGGGGTATGAAAAACTGTTTTTT
TRBV5-3,-,TRBJ1-4,-,CARSLGRSWTAVEKLFF,TGTGCCAGAAGCTTGGGGCGATCCTGGACGGCGGTAGAAAAACTGTTTTTT
TRBV4-3,-,TRBJ2-7,TRBD2,CASSQDGREGPLNEQYF,TGCGCCAGCAGCCAAGATGGACGGGAGGGCCCATTGAACGAGCAGTACTTC
TRBV28,-,TRBJ1-1,-,CASFDRNTEAFF,TGTGCCAGCTTCGACAGGAACACTGAAGCTTTCTTT
TRBV10-1,-,TRBJ2-7,TRBD2,CASRSLAGLPYEQYF,TGCGCCAGCAGATCTCTAGCGGGGCTACCCTACGAGCAGTACTTC
TRBV6-5,-,TRBJ2-3,-,CATRDPVDTQYF,TGTGCCACCCGGGACCCGGTAGATACGCAGTATTTT
TRBV5-6,-,TRBJ2-5,-,CASSFPPGLERTQYF,TGTGCCAGCAGCTTTCCACCAGGCCTCGAAAGGACCCAGTACTTC
TRBV7-9,-,TRBJ2-7,TRBD1,CASSLDRGNYEQYF,TGTGCCAGCAGCTTAGACAGGGGTAACTACGAGCAGTACTTC
TRBV4-3,-,TRBJ2-5,TRBD2,CASSHVLAGEEETQYF,TGCGCCAGCAGCCATGTCCTAGCGGGAGAGGAAGAGACCCAGTACTTC
TRBV6-5,-,TRBJ1-6,-,CASPPPKNSPLHF,TGTGCCAGCCCTCCCCCCAAGAATTCACCCCTCCACTTT
TRBV10-1,-,TRBJ1-4,TRBD1,CARSGTGTSREKLFF,TGCGCCAGGTCCGGGACAGGGACTTCTAGAGAAAAACTGTTTTTT
TRBV3-1/TRBV3-2,-,TRBJ1-1,-,CARTEAFF,TGTGCCAGGACTGAAGCTTTCTTT
TRBV5-6,-,TRBJ1-5,-,CASSLDGAGNQPQHF,TGTGCCAGCAGCTTGGACGGGGCAGGGAATCAGCCCCAGCATTTT